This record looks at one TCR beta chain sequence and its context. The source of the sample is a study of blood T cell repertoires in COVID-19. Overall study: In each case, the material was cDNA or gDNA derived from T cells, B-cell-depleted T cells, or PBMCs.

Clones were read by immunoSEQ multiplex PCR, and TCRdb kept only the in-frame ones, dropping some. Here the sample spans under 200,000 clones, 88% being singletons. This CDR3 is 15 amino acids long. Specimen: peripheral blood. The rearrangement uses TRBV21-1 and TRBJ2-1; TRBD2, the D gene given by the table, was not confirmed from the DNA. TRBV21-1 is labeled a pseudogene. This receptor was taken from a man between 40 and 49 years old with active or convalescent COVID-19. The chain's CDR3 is CASSKAGGEHNEQFF. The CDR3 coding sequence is TGTGCCAGCAGCAAAGCAGGCGGGGAGCACAATGAGCAGTTCTTC.